Shown below are 20 T cell receptor beta chains from a single sample sequenced in a study of early T cells in non-severe SARS-CoV-2 infection. MiXCR was run by TCRdb on the 5' RACE reads, yielding one entry per CDR3 protein. The sample carries more than 65,000 distinct CDR3 sequences, about 13% recorded once. The sequenced material came from whole blood. The receptors derive from an adult who was a healthcare worker with PCR-confirmed SARS-CoV-2 infection or an uninfected control (not recorded which).

This clonotype came up many times. The CDR3 protein is CASSLEGMAGYTF. The CDR3 coding sequence is TGTGCCAGCAGCTTGGAGGGCATGGCTGGCTACACCTTC. The V gene is TRBV5-5, the J gene TRBJ1-2; no definite D call. The CDR3 covers 13 residues. Trimming took 0 bases from V and 7 from J, leaving 10 bases between them. Germline V lookup: CDR1 SGHKS, CDR2 YYEKEE (reference sequence).

Turning to this clonotype: With a much larger clone just one base away, this may be a read error. The chain's CDR3 is CVSSWGGLANEQYF. The CDR3 DNA follows: TGTGTCAGCAGTTGGGGAGGACTAGCGAACGAGCAGTACTTC. The gene calls are TRBV28 and TRBJ2-7, with 9 bases identical to TRBD2. The CDR3 consists of 14 residues. Per the germline V gene, CDR1 is MDHEN and CDR2 is SYDVKM.

This clonotype was picked up many times. The chain links TRBV4-3 to TRBJ2-1, with D perhaps TRBD2 (6 bases). The CDR3 is 16 residues long. V lost 0 bases to trimming and J lost 5 bases, with 14 bases between them. Germline CDR1 and CDR2: LGHNA and YSLEER. The CDR3 region has the DNA TGCGCCAGCAGCCAAGATTGGGGTAGCGGTCACAATGAGCAGTTCTTC. This codes for CASSQDWGSGHNEQFF.

This rearrangement joins TRBV10-3 to TRBJ2-2, with TRBD1 as a possible D gene (6 bases). Germline V gene data show CDR1 as ENHRY and CDR2 as SYGVKD. This CDR3 is built from 18 residues. Trimming stripped 3 bases from V and 4 bases from J, with 21 bases between. The CDR3 DNA is TGTGCCATCAGTGAAGCTGGAGAGCGGCAGGGGATCACCGGGGAGCTGTTTTTT. Amino acids: CAISEAGERQGITGELFF.

This clonotype was counted only a few times. The V gene is TRBV20-1, the J gene TRBJ2-5; 8 bases are a match to TRBD1. Per the germline V gene, CDR1 is DFQATT and CDR2 is SNEGSKA (reference sequence). The V segment lost 0 bases and the J segment 6 bases; nucleotides outside the gene matches: 15. The CDR3 spans 17 residues. CDR3 residues: CSARDPWTGTDLKTQYF. In DNA, the CDR3 is TGCAGTGCTAGAGACCCGTGGACAGGGACAGACCTGAAGACCCAGTACTTC.

The chain uses TRBV7-2 and TRBJ2-3; no clear D gene. The CDR3 has 17 amino acids. Per the germline V gene, CDR1 is SGHTA and CDR2 is FQGNSA. V was shortened by 0 bases and J by 2 bases, with 15 bases between the two germline ends. The CDR3 region has the DNA TGTGCCAGCAGCTTAGCGCTGGCTAATAAATTCACAGATACGCAGTATTTT. This encodes CASSLALANKFTDTQYF. Complete variable domain (other parts from reference TRBV7-2 and TRBJ2-3): GAGVSQSPSNKVTEKGKDVELRCDPISGHTALYWYRQSLGQGLEFLIYFQGNSAPDKSGLPSDRFSAERTGGSVSTLTIQRTQQEDSAVYLCASSLALANKFTDTQYFGPGTRLTVL.

The CDR3 is CASSPFQGLSTHNEQFF. The CDR3, as DNA: TGTGCCAGCTCACCATTCCAGGGACTCTCAACTCACAATGAGCAGTTCTTC. This sequence joins TRBV18 and TRBJ2-1; TRBD2 is a possible D gene (6 bases). CDR3 length: 17 residues. The V end lost 2 bases, the J end lost 5 bases, and 19 bases lay between the germline ends. Germline V CDR1 and CDR2: KGHSH, LQKENI.

This clonotype was counted only a few times. This chain joins TRBV29-1 and TRBJ2-7; D is possibly TRBD2 (6 bases). V was trimmed by 3 bases and J by 0 bases, leaving 12 bases between them. Germline loops: CDR1 SQVTM, CDR2 ANQGSEA. There are 14 residues in the CDR3. The CDR3 here is CSVDGPGGSYEQYF. As DNA, the CDR3 is TGCAGCGTTGATGGGCCCGGGGGCTCCTACGAGCAGTACTTC.

The table lists this clonotype with a few counts. The chain combines TRBV20-1 with TRBJ2-7; D might be TRBD2 (6 bases). V dropped 6 bases and J dropped 6 bases, with 15 bases sitting between them. This CDR3 contains 12 residues. Per germline, CDR1 DFQATT and CDR2 SNEGSKA (reference sequence). As DNA, the CDR3 is TGCAGTGCAAACCGGGAGAGCCCCGAGCAGTACTTC. Translating it yields CSANRESPEQYF.

The sample holds a few counts of this clonotype. The V gene is TRBV2, the J gene TRBJ1-2; D uncertain. The germline V and J ends were trimmed by 6 bases and 4 bases, with 18 bases remaining between them. Germline V gene data show CDR1 as SNHLY and CDR2 as FYNNEI. The CDR3 is made up of 15 amino acids. The CDR3 is CASRTSLGYGYGYTF. The CDR3 DNA follows: TGTGCCAGCAGAACCTCCTTGGGGTATGGCTATGGCTACACCTTC.

A few counts support this clonotype. This chain connects TRBV12-3 or TRBV12-4 to TRBJ1-5, with D hard to call. This CDR3 spans 13 amino acids. V lost 3 bases to trimming and J lost 6 bases, with 9 bases between them. The CDR3 loop reads CASSFIGGQPQHF. The CDR3 DNA is TGTGCCAGCAGTTTTATAGGAGGTCAGCCCCAGCATTTT.

The table lists this clonotype with many counts. The CDR3 region is CASSLDSWTNTEAFF. The CDR3 nucleotides are TGTGCCAGCAGTTTAGATTCGTGGACGAACACTGAAGCTTTCTTT. V and J are TRBV27 and TRBJ1-1; no clear D gene. Germline V gene lookup returns CDR1 MNHEY and CDR2 SMNVEV (reference sequence). The CDR3 consists of 15 residues. V shed 2 bases and J shed 1 base, with 11 bases lying between them.

The table lists this clonotype with many counts. V is TRBV7-8 and J is TRBJ2-5; 8 bases align to TRBD2. The ends lost 4 bases at V and 5 bases at J; junction bases unmatched: 15. From germline, CDR1 is SGHVS and CDR2 FQNEAQ. The CDR3 loop spans 17 amino acids. CDR3 sequence reads: CASSSTVSSGRWETQYF. CDR3 nucleotide sequence: TGTGCCAGCAGCTCCACCGTGTCCAGCGGGAGATGGGAGACCCAGTACTTC.

This clonotype has ten or more counts. The rearrangement links TRBV7-9 to TRBJ1-4; D is perhaps TRBD1 (5 bases). The germline V and J ends were trimmed by 1 base and 5 bases, with 11 bases remaining between them. CDR3 length equals 15 residues. The germline V gene encodes CDR1 SEHNR and CDR2 FQNEAQ (reference sequence). The DNA for the CDR3 is TGTGCCAGCAGCTTAGGAGGCAGGGAAAATGAAAAACTGTTTTTT. It translates to CASSLGGRENEKLFF.

The chain links TRBV11-2 to TRBJ2-1; D might be TRBD1 (5 bases). Germline assignment: CDR1 SGHAT and CDR2 FQNNGV. This CDR3 has 13 amino acids. V was cut by 10 bases and J by 0 bases, with 10 bases left in between. CDR3 protein: CAISGFSYNEQFF. CDR3 in DNA: TGTGCCATATCAGGGTTCTCCTACAATGAGCAGTTCTTC.

This rearrangement joins TRBV29-1 to TRBJ2-3; D might be TRBD2 (6 bases). Germline CDR1 and CDR2: SQVTM and ANQGSEA. Trimming stripped 3 bases from V and 3 bases from J, with 16 bases between. The CDR3 loop spans 15 amino acids. CDR3 protein: CSVDGGEIGTDTQYF. As DNA, the CDR3 is TGCAGCGTTGACGGCGGGGAGATTGGAACAGATACGCAGTATTTT.

This clonotype came up many times. The genes are TRBV6-6 and TRBJ1-1; 7 bases match TRBD1. The germline V gene encodes CDR1 MNHNY and CDR2 SVGAGI (reference sequence). The CDR3 totals 20 residues. V gave up 0 bases and J gave up 3 bases; unmatched junction bases: 19. CDR3 loop: CASSYSGAGGLLRGHTEAFF. DNA for the CDR3: TGTGCCAGCAGTTACTCGGGGGCAGGGGGATTACTTAGAGGCCACACTGAAGCTTTCTTT.

This clonotype ranks as medium-sized. As DNA, the CDR3 is TGTGCCAGCAGCTTCGGGACAGGGTTTATCGATACGCAGTATTTT. It encodes CASSFGTGFIDTQYF. The V gene is TRBV5-4, the J gene TRBJ2-3; TRBD1 agrees at 9 bases. The CDR3 is made up of 15 amino acids. V gave up 2 bases and J gave up 6 bases; unmatched junction bases: 7. The germline CDR1 and CDR2 sequences are SGHNT and YYREEE (reference sequence).

This clonotype was picked up a small number of times. This chain uses TRBV3-1 with TRBJ1-1; unclear D gene. Germline CDR1 is LGHDT and CDR2 is YNNKEL (reference sequence). The CDR3 is made up of 12 amino acids. Trimming removed 6 bases from V and 1 base from J, with 6 bases in between. The CDR3 DNA sequence: TGTGCCAGCAGATCCCAGAACACTGAAGCTTTCTTT. This gives the protein CASRSQNTEAFF.

There are a few counts of this clonotype. This chain uses TRBV5-8 with TRBJ1-2, with D possibly matching TRBD1 (5 bases). Germline V gene sequence: CDR1 SGHTS, CDR2 YDEGEE. This CDR3 region has 12 residues. V gave up 0 bases and J gave up 7 bases, with 7 bases separating them. The CDR3 DNA sequence: TGTGCCAGCAGCTTGGAAGGGGTTGGCTACACCTTC. Translating it yields CASSLEGVGYTF.